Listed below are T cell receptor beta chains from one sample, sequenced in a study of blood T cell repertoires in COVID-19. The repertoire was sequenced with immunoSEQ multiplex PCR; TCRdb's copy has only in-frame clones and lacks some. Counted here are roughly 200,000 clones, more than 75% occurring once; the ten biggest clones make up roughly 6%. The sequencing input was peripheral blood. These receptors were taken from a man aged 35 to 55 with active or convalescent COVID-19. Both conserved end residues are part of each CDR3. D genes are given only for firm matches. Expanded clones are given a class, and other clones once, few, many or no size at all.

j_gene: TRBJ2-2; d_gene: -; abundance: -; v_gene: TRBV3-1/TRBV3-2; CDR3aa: CASSQDSLGELFF; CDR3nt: TGTGCCAGCAGCCAAGATAGTTTAGGGGAGCTGTTTTTT
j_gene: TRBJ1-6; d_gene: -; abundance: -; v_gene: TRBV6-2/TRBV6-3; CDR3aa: CASSYSAGKAYNSPLHF; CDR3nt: TGTGCCAGCAGTTACTCCGCCGGGAAGGCCTATAATTCACCCCTCCACTTT
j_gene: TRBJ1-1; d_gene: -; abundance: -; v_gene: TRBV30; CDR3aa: CAWSVERLTEAFF; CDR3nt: TGTGCCTGGAGTGTGGAGCGGTTGACTGAAGCTTTCTTT
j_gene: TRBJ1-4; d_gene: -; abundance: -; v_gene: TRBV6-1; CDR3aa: CASSEVGGVAEKLFF; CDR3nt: TGTGCCAGCAGTGAAGTAGGAGGAGTTGCTGAAAAACTGTTTTTT
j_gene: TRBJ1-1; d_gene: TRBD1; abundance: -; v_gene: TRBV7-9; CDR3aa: CASSRTGKPNEAFF; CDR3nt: TGTGCCAGCAGCCGGACAGGGAAACCCAATGAAGCTTTCTTT
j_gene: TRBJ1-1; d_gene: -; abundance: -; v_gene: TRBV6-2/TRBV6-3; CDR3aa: CASSGTGRTEAFF; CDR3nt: TGTGCCAGCAGTGGAACAGGGCGCACTGAAGCTTTCTTT
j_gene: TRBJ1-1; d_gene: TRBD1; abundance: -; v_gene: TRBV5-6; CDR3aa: CASSPKLGTGTARNTEAFF; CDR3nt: TGTGCCAGCAGCCCGAAGTTAGGGACAGGGACTGCGAGGAACACTGAAGCTTTCTTT
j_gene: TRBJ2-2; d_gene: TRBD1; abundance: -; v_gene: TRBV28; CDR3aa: CASGQGVPGELFF; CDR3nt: TGTGCCAGCGGACAGGGAGTTCCCGGGGAGCTGTTTTTT
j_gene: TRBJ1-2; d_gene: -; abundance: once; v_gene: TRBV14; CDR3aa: CASSQDLVAPLYTF; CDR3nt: TGTGCCAGCAGCCAAGATCTGGTAGCTCCCCTCTACACCTTC
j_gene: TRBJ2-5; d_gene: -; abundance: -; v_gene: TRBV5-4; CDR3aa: CASSSISPGLETQYF; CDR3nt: TGTGCCAGCTCTTCTATCTCGCCAGGGCTGGAGACCCAGTACTTC
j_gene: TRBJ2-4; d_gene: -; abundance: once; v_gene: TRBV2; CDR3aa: CASSDLGGGLNIQYF; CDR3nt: TGTGCCAGCAGTGATCTTGGCGGGGGCTTAAACATTCAGTACTTC
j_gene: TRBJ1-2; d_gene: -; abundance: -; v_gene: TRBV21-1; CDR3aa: CASSKNGRWRRRFNYGYTF; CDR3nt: TGTGCCAGCAGCAAAAATGGTAGGTGGAGGAGGAGGTTTAACTATGGCTACACCTTC
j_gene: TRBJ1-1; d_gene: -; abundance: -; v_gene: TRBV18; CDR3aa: CASSPPTSGTEAFF; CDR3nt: TGTGCCAGCTCACCACCGACGTCGGGCACTGAAGCTTTCTTT
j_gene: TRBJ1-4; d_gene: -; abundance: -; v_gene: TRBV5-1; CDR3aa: CASSLATATNEKLFF; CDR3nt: TGCGCCAGCAGCTTGGCTACGGCAACTAATGAAAAACTGTTTTTT
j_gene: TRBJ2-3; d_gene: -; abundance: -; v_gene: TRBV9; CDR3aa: CASGRLSADTQYF; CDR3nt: TGTGCCAGTGGCAGACTTTCAGCAGATACGCAGTATTTT
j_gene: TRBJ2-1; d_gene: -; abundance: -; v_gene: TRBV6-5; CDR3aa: CASSYTRGQNNEQFF; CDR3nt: TGTGCCAGCAGTTATACGAGGGGACAAAACAATGAGCAGTTCTTC
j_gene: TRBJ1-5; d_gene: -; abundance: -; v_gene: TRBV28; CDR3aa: CASSLGFRTNQPQHF; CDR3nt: TGTGCCAGCAGTTTAGGTTTCCGGACAAATCAGCCCCAGCATTTT
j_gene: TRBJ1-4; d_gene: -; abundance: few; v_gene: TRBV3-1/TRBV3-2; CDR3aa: CASSLGTVNEKLFF; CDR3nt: TGTGCCAGCAGCCTCGGGACTGTTAATGAAAAACTGTTTTTT
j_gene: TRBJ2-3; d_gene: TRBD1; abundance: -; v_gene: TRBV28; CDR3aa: CASTLGTGTPDTQYF; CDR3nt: TGTGCCAGCACCTTGGGGACAGGGACACCAGATACGCAGTATTTT
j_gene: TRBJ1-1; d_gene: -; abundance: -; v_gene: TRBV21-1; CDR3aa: CASSKGVARDTEAFF; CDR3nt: TGTGCCAGCAGCAAAGGGGTAGCCCGGGACACTGAAGCTTTCTTT
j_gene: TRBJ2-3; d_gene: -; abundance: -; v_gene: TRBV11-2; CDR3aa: CASSLEVTTRDTQYF; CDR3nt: TGTGCCAGCAGCTTAGAGGTAACTACTCGGGATACGCAGTATTTT
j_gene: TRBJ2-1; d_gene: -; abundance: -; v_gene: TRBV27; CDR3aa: CASSPGGQDSSYNEQFF; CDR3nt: TGTGCCAGCAGTCCGGGGGGACAGGACAGCTCCTACAATGAGCAGTTCTTC
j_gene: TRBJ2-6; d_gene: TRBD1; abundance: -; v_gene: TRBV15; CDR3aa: CATSRDDLDRGISSGANVLTF; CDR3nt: TGTGCCACCAGCAGAGATGACCTTGACAGGGGGATTAGCTCTGGGGCCAACGTCCTGACTTTC
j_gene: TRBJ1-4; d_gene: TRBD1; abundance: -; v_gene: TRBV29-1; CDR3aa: CSARTGGEKLFF; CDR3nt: TGCAGCGCTCGGACAGGGGGGGAAAAACTGTTTTTT
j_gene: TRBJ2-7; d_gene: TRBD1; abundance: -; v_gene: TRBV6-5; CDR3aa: CASSRDRVSEQYF; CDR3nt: TGTGCCAGCAGTCGGGACAGGGTGTCCGAGCAGTACTTC
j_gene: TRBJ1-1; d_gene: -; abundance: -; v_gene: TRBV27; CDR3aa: CASRPQGGVNTEAFF; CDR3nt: TGTGCCAGCAGACCCCAGGGAGGAGTGAACACTGAAGCTTTCTTT
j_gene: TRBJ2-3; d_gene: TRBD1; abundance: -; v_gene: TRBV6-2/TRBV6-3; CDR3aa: CASSYPAVRGQGTGDTQYF; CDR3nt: TGTGCCAGCAGTTATCCCGCCGTCAGGGGACAGGGGACAGGCGATACGCAGTATTTT
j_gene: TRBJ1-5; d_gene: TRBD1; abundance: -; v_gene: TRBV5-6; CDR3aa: CASSLAGTGVGQPQHF; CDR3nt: TGTGCCAGCAGCTTGGCCGGGACAGGGGTCGGTCAGCCCCAGCATTTT
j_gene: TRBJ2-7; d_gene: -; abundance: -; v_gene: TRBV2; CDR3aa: CASSDKRTDPSSYEQYF; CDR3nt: TGTGCCAGCAGTGATAAACGGACAGACCCCAGCTCCTACGAGCAGTACTTC
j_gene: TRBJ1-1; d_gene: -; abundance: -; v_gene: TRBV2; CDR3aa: CATRGNTEAFF; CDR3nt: TGTGCCACCCGGGGGAACACTGAAGCTTTCTTT
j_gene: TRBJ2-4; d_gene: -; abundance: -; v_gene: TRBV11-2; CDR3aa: CASSQWSVAKNIQYF; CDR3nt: TGTGCCAGCAGCCAATGGAGTGTAGCCAAAAACATTCAGTACTTC
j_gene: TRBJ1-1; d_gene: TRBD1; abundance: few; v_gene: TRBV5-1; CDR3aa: CASSLEGQGLNTEAFF; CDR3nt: TGCGCCAGCAGCTTGGAAGGACAGGGTTTGAACACTGAAGCTTTCTTT
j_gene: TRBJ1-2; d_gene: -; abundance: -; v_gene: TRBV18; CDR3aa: CASSPEGVLGYTF; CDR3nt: TGTGCCAGCTCACCGGAAGGGGTGCTTGGCTACACCTTC
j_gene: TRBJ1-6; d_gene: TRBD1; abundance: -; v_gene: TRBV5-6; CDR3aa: CASSANRGTGGSYNSPLHF; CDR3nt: TGTGCCAGCAGCGCCAACCGTGGGACAGGGGGCTCCTATAATTCACCCCTCCACTTT
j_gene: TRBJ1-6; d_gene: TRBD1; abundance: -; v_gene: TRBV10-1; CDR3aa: CATDGGQGRYNSPLHF; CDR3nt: TGCGCCACGGATGGGGGACAGGGACGGTATAATTCACCCCTCCACTTT
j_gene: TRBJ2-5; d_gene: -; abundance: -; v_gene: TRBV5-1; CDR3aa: CASSQGLQETQYF; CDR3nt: TGCGCCAGCAGCCAGGGACTCCAAGAGACCCAGTACTTC
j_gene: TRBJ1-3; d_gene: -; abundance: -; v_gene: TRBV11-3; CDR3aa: CASSPRVIRGVGNTIYF; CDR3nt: TGTGCCAGCAGCCCGAGAGTTATTAGGGGCGTTGGAAACACCATATATTTT
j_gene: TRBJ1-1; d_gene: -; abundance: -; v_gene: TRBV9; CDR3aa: CASSVHSSNTEAFF; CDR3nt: TGTGCCAGCAGCGTTCACAGTTCGAACACTGAAGCTTTCTTT
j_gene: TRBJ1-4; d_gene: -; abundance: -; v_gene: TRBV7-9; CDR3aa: CASSLIKGVNEKLFF; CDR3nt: TGTGCCAGCAGCTTAATAAAGGGGGTTAATGAAAAACTGTTTTTT
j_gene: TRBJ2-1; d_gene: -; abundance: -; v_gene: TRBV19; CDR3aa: CATGGPPYNEQFF; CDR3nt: TGTGCCACCGGGGGGCCCCCCTACAATGAGCAGTTCTTC
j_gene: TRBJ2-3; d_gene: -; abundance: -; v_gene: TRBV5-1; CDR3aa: CASSLTASTDTQYF; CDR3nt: TGCGCCAGCAGCCTGACAGCTAGCACAGATACGCAGTATTTT
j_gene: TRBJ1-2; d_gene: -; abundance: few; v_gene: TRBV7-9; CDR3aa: CASSFDSYGYTF; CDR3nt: TGTGCCAGCAGCTTTGACAGCTATGGCTACACCTTC
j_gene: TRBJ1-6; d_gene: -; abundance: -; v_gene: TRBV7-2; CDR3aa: CASSLAQGYNSPLHF; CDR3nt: TGTGCCAGCAGCTTAGCCCAGGGGTATAATTCACCCCTCCACTTT
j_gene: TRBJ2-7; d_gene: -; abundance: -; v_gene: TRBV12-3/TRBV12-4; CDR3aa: CASSKDSYEQYF; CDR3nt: TGTGCCAGCAGCAAGGACAGCTACGAGCAGTACTTC
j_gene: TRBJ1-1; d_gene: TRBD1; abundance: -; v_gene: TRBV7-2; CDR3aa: CASSLGTGRTEAFF; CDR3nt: TGTGCCAGCAGCTTAGGGACAGGGCGGACTGAAGCTTTCTTT
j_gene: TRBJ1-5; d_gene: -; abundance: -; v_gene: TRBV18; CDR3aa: CASSPPGQGSNQPQHF; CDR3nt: TGTGCCAGCTCACCACCTGGGCAGGGGAGCAATCAGCCCCAGCATTTT
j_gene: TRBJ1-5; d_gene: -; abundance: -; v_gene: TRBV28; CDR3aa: CASSLPGGHQPQHF; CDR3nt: TGTGCCAGCAGTCTCCCCGGGGGGCATCAGCCCCAGCATTTT
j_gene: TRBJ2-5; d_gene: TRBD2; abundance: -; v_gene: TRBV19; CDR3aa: CASSRNRLAGGKETQYF; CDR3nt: TGTGCCAGTAGTAGGAACAGGCTAGCGGGGGGAAAAGAGACCCAGTACTTC
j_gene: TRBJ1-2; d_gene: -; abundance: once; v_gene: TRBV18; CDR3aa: CASSQATGYGYTF; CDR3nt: TGTGCCAGCTCACAGGCCACAGGTTATGGCTACACCTTC
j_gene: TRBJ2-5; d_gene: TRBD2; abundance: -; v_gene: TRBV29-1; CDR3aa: CSVHTGGLAGEETQYF; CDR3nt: TGCAGCGTCCATACAGGGGGACTAGCGGGGGAAGAGACCCAGTACTTC
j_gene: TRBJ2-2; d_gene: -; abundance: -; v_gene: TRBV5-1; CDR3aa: CASSSQGLATGELFF; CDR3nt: TGCGCCAGCAGCTCACAGGGTTTAGCAACCGGGGAGCTGTTTTTT
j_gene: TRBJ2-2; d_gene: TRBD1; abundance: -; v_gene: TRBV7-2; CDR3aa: CASSSRDRGMSTGELFF; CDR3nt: TGTGCCAGCAGCTCAAGGGACAGGGGGATGAGCACCGGGGAGCTGTTTTTT
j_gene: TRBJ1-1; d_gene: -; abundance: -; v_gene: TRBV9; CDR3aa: CASSGAPERAEAFF; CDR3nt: TGTGCCAGCAGCGGAGCCCCTGAGAGGGCTGAAGCTTTCTTT
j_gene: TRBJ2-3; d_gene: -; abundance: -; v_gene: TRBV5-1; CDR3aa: CASSTPPDTQYF; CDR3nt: TGCGCCAGCAGCACACCCCCGGATACGCAGTATTTT